This T cell receptor (beta chain) was recovered during a study of T cells of healthy individuals. Trimming at V came to 6 bases and at J to 6 bases, leaving 10 bases not matched to a gene. The CDR3 is 13 residues long. Looked up from germline, CDR1 is DFQATT and CDR2 is SNEGSKA (reference sequence). In TCRdb, the 5' RACE reads were re-called with MiXCR into one record per CDR3 protein. There are 75,000 to 95,000 distinct CDR3 sequences in the sample; around 5.1% occur only once, and about 7.5% lies in the top ten. This clonotype has at least ten counts. This TCR was sampled from a female donor in good health. This sequence joins TRBV20-1 and TRBJ1-2; 7 nucleotides agree with TRBD1. This CDR3 is CSATGGTADGYTF. In DNA form, the CDR3 reads TGCAGTGCGACTGGCGGGACAGCGGATGGCTACACCTTC.